This T cell receptor (beta chain) was captured by sequencing in a study of T-cell memory formation after mild COVID-19. Study findings and constraints: Within pre-infection memory, some responding clones were found, suggesting cross-reactive memory joined. The SARS-CoV-2 specificity of second-wave clones reaching peak at day 37 remained unverified.

This clonotype was detected a few times. The antigen is not known. A single record per CDR3 protein comes from TCRdb applying MiXCR to the 5' RACE reads. The table has roughly 300,000 distinct CDR3 sequences, approximately 7.6% seen once. Sequencing was performed on PBMCs or a T cell subset sorted from them (not recorded which). The sequence was collected from a man younger than 35 who had mild COVID-19 (a few samples of this study predate the infection). Cell type and time point are not known.

The CDR3 DNA sequence: TGTGCCAGCAGCTCCCAACAGGGCCACGAGCAGTACTTC. This gives the protein CASSSQQGHEQYF. The gene calls are TRBV7-2 and TRBJ2-7; perhaps TRBD1 as D (6 bases). The germline V gene has CDR1 SGHTA and CDR2 FQGNSA. This CDR3 has 13 amino acids. With 4 bases removed from V and 5 bases from J, the gap between germline ends came to 12 bases.